This is a list of T cell receptor beta chains from one sample in a study of T cell repertoires in cytomegalovirus infection. TCRdb independently ran MiXCR on the reads; one entry per CDR3 protein. The profile shows about 400,000 distinct CDR3 sequences, just under 35% of them singletons. These receptors' targets are unknown. The sample was cultured PBMCs, taken from culture after CMV antigen stimulation. Receptor source: a human donor in good health (CMV status not recorded). Some clones in this sample may be carry-over from other donors' samples. Both conserved end residues are part of each CDR3. D genes are given only for firm matches. Size tells how often a clone was seen (once, few, many) or the class of an expanded clone, and some rows leave it out.

v_gene	d_gene	abundance	j_gene	CDR3aa	CDR3nt
TRBV27	-	many	TRBJ2-5	CASSHPGQQETQYF	TGTGCCAGCAGTCACCCGGGGCAGCAAGAGACCCAGTACTTC
TRBV27	-	-	TRBJ2-2	CATSNRQGTGELFF	TGTGCCACATCCAATCGGCAGGGTACCGGGGAGCTGTTTTTT
TRBV7-3	TRBD2	-	TRBJ2-1	CASSPGVMVAGNEQFF	TGTGCCAGCAGCCCCGGTGTTATGGTAGCGGGGAATGAGCAGTTCTTC
TRBV27	-	-	TRBJ2-1	CASSGQDDSYNEQFF	TGTGCCAGCAGTGGCCAGGACGATTCCTACAATGAGCAGTTCTTC
TRBV6-1	TRBD1	few	TRBJ2-2	CASSPDREKTGELFF	TGTGCCAGCAGTCCGGACAGGGAGAAAACCGGGGAGCTGTTTTTT
TRBV7-9	TRBD2	few	TRBJ2-1	CASSWGLASEQFF	TGTGCCAGCAGCTGGGGACTAGCGTCAGAGCAGTTCTTC
TRBV20-1	-	-	TRBJ1-1	CSAPGLNTEAFF	TGCAGTGCTCCGGGGCTGAACACTGAAGCTTTCTTT
TRBV5-1	TRBD1	-	TRBJ2-5	CASRWTGAPQETQYF	TGCGCCAGCAGATGGACAGGGGCCCCGCAAGAGACCCAGTACTTC
TRBV28	-	few	TRBJ1-2	CASSFYMGGLEGYTF	TGTGCCAGCAGTTTTTATATGGGGGGATTGGAAGGCTACACCTTC
TRBV20-1	TRBD1	-	TRBJ1-6	CSARDLGQGSYNSPLHF	TGCAGTGCTAGAGATTTGGGACAGGGAAGCTATAATTCACCCCTCCACTTT
TRBV7-2	TRBD1	-	TRBJ1-3	CASSSQGGSGNTIYF	TGTGCCAGCAGCTCCCAGGGGGGCTCTGGAAACACCATATATTTT
TRBV7-9	TRBD2	-	TRBJ2-1	CASSLTSGSVNEQFF	TGTGCCAGCAGCCTAACTAGCGGGAGCGTGAATGAGCAGTTCTTC
TRBV5-1	TRBD1	few	TRBJ1-1	CASSLAGTENTEAFF	TGCGCCAGCAGCTTGGCCGGGACAGAGAACACTGAAGCTTTCTTT
TRBV7-9	-	once	TRBJ1-1	CASSSARGGESTEAFF	TGTGCCAGCAGCTCCGCCCGGGGAGGGGAGAGCACTGAAGCTTTCTTT
TRBV5-4	-	few	TRBJ1-1	CASSLQGLWTEAFF	TGTGCCAGCAGCTTGCAGGGATTGTGGACTGAAGCTTTCTTT
TRBV27	TRBD1	-	TRBJ2-7	CASSWTGNSYEQYF	TGTGCCAGCAGTTGGACAGGTAACTCCTACGAGCAGTACTTC
TRBV7-2	-	-	TRBJ1-4	CASSLVGGSNEKLFF	TGTGCCAGCAGCTTAGTGGGGGGCTCTAATGAAAAACTGTTTTTT
TRBV6-2/TRBV6-3	-	-	TRBJ2-7	CASSYLKPGSGVEQYF	TGTGCCAGCAGTTACTTAAAGCCGGGGAGCGGAGTGGAGCAGTACTTC
TRBV7-2	-	few	TRBJ2-6	CASSPPLAGANVLTF	TGTGCCAGCAGCCCCCCGTTGGCTGGGGCCAACGTCCTGACTTTC
TRBV7-2	-	-	TRBJ1-2	CASSLGPPGLLRDGYTF	TGTGCCAGCAGCTTGGGACCCCCGGGCCTTCTTAGAGATGGCTACACCTTC
TRBV4-3	TRBD2	few	TRBJ2-1	CASSQDARGGTYIHEQFF	TGCGCCAGCAGCCAAGATGCCCGGGGAGGGACCTACATCCATGAGCAGTTCTTC
TRBV24-1	-	-	TRBJ2-3	CATSQGLPDTQYF	TGTGCCACCAGTCAGGGGCTCCCAGATACGCAGTATTTT
TRBV2	-	-	TRBJ1-1	CASSVVTGLVEAFF	TGTGCCAGCAGTGTAGTGACAGGACTTGTTGAAGCTTTCTTT
TRBV12-3/TRBV12-4	TRBD1	-	TRBJ2-2	CASSGQGAVTGELFF	TGTGCCAGCAGCGGACAGGGGGCGGTCACCGGGGAGCTGTTTTTT
TRBV19	-	few	TRBJ2-6	CASSGGAGANVLTF	TGTGCCAGTAGCGGCGGGGCTGGGGCCAACGTCCTGACTTTC
TRBV6-6	-	few	TRBJ1-4	CASSKGRDFRGEKLFF	TGTGCCAGCAGTAAGGGACGGGACTTCAGAGGAGAAAAACTGTTTTTT
TRBV6-6	TRBD2	-	TRBJ2-3	CASSSRTSGGRATQYF	TGTGCCAGCAGTTCCCGGACTAGCGGGGGGCGAGCGACGCAGTATTTT
TRBV7-2	-	-	TRBJ1-6	CASSLVTSGTSNSPLHF	TGTGCCAGCAGCTTAGTAACTTCCGGGACGAGCAATTCGCCCCTCCACTTT
TRBV30	-	-	TRBJ1-2	CAWSVLGNYGYTF	TGTGCCTGGAGTGTACTCGGCAACTATGGCTACACCTTC
TRBV20-1	-	-	TRBJ1-1	CSASKKRNTEAFF	TGCAGTGCTAGCAAGAAGAGGAACACTGAAGCTTTCTTT
TRBV11-1	TRBD1	-	TRBJ2-2	CASSLRPGTGFGAGELFF	TGTGCCAGCAGCCTCCGTCCCGGGACAGGGTTCGGTGCCGGGGAGCTGTTTTTT
TRBV6-8	TRBD1	few	TRBJ2-5	CASSYSRAGGRETQYF	TGTGCCAGCAGTTACTCGAGGGCAGGGGGCCGTGAGACCCAGTACTTC
TRBV7-2	-	many	TRBJ1-1	CASSLLQGRTMNTEAFF	TGTGCCAGCAGCTTACTACAGGGAAGGACCATGAACACTGAAGCTTTCTTT
TRBV27	TRBD2	few	TRBJ2-1	CASMGLGDYNEQFF	TGTGCCAGCATGGGACTAGGGGACTACAATGAGCAGTTCTTC
TRBV6-2/TRBV6-3	-	-	TRBJ2-3	CASSRGLTTDTQYF	TGTGCCAGCAGCCGCGGACTAACCACAGATACGCAGTATTTT
TRBV10-3	-	-	TRBJ2-1	CAISERQGGDEQFF	TGTGCCATCAGTGAAAGACAGGGAGGAGATGAGCAGTTCTTC
TRBV7-2	TRBD2	-	TRBJ2-5	CASSKGLAGGETQYF	TGTGCCAGCAGCAAGGGACTAGCGGGAGGAGAGACCCAGTACTTC
TRBV7-8	-	few	TRBJ2-3	CASSPRDWVRDTQYF	TGTGCCAGCAGCCCCCGGGACTGGGTACGGGATACGCAGTATTTT
TRBV4-3	-	-	TRBJ1-1	CASSQDQFRVGPEAFF	TGCGCCAGCAGCCAAGATCAGTTCAGGGTCGGACCTGAAGCTTTCTTT
TRBV4-3	-	once	TRBJ2-2	CASSQLLRGAGELFF	TGCGCCAGCAGCCAACTCTTACGGGGCGCCGGGGAGCTGTTTTTT
TRBV3-1	-	few	TRBJ2-1	CAAEGSLSMGEQFF	TGTGCCGCGGAGGGGTCGCTGAGTATGGGTGAGCAGTTCTTC
TRBV4-1	TRBD2	few	TRBJ2-1	CASSLTTSGRDNEQFF	TGCGCCAGCAGCCTGACTACTAGCGGGAGAGACAATGAGCAGTTCTTC